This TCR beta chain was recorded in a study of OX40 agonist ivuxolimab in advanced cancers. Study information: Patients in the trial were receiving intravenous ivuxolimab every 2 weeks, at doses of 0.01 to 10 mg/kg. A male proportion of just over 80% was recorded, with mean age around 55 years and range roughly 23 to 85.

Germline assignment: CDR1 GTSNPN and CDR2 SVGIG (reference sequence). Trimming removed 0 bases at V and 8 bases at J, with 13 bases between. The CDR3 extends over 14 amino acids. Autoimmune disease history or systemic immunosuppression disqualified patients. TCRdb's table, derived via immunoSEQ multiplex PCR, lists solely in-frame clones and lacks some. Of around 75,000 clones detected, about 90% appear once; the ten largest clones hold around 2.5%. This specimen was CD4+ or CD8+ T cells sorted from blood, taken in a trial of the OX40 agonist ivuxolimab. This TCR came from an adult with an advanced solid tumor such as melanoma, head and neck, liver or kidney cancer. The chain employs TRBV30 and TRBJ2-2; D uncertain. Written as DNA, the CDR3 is TGTGCCTGGAGTGTCACCCCCCGGACGGGGGAGCTGTTTTTT. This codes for CAWSVTPRTGELFF.